The 5 T cell receptor beta chains presented below share a single source sample, sequenced in a study of shared clonotypes between healthy human individuals. It was CD45RO-negative cells, positively selected for CCR7, that made up naive CD8 cells, with terminally differentiated effector memory CD45RA+ cells excluded. This table comes from immunoSEQ multiplex PCR, and its TCRdb copy is limited to in-frame clones, with some not included. The repertoire holds over 750,000 clones, with about 96% as singletons. The material sequenced was naive CD8+ T cells sorted from blood. Source of these receptors: a man under 40 in good health.

V and J are TRBV11-2 and TRBJ2-2; D gene unclear. Germline CDR1 is SGHAT and CDR2 is FQNNGV. The CDR3 is 16 residues long. Trimming left V 1 base short and J 2 bases short, with 11 bases between. The CDR3 DNA reads TGTGCCAGCAGCTTAGGGCACATAGATAACACCGGGGAGCTGTTTTTT. Translating gives CASSLGHIDNTGELFF.

The chain links TRBV2 to TRBJ2-5; D gene ambiguous. Germline V gene sequence: CDR1 SNHLY, CDR2 FYNNEI. Trimming pared 10 bases from V and 1 base from J, leaving 16 bases between. CDR3 size: 14 residues. In nucleotides, the CDR3 is TGTGCCACCCCCATGGATTCCCCCCAAGAGACCCAGTACTTC. This encodes CATPMDSPQETQYF.

The chain joins TRBV4-1 to TRBJ2-7; TRBD2 might be the D (7 bases). Germline CDR1 MGHRA, CDR2 YSYEKL. The CDR3 has 19 residues. Trimming removed 0 bases from V and 0 bases from J, with 21 bases in between. CDR3 sequence reads: CASSQDQWGAGVSSYEQYF. CDR3 in DNA: TGCGCCAGCAGCCAAGACCAGTGGGGGGCGGGAGTCAGCTCCTACGAGCAGTACTTC.

CDR3 in DNA: TGTGCTAGTGGTTCAGGGACAGGGCCAATGAACACTGAAGCTTTCTTT. Its protein product is CASGSGTGPMNTEAFF. This chain joins TRBV12-5 and TRBJ1-1, with 9 bases lining up with TRBD1. CDR1 is LGHNT, CDR2 FRNRAP, per germline. This CDR3 is built from 16 residues. With V trimmed by 4 bases and J by 0 bases, 6 bases remained unmatched.

V usage is TRBV28 and J usage is TRBJ2-5, with 14 bases identical to TRBD2. Trimming removed 6 bases from V and 5 bases from J; junction bases left unmatched: 20. Germline CDR1 and CDR2: MDHEN and SYDVKM. The CDR3 totals 20 residues. CDR3 residues: CASRAKAGLAGAEGRETQYF. The CDR3 DNA follows: TGTGCCAGCAGAGCTAAAGCGGGACTAGCGGGAGCCGAGGGTAGGGAGACCCAGTACTTC.